The present entry profiles one T cell receptor beta chain with its context. Its antigen remains undetermined. No much larger clone exists at a distance of one base, and base qualities are not known. The library was prepared using 5' RACE. These reads were obtained on an Illumina HiSeq 2000. A universal primer binding site was introduced by template switching, and a unique molecular identifier was present in the final cDNA, enabling accurate counting of TCR cDNA molecules. Specific primers in the conserved constant-segment region were used to synthesize first-strand cDNA for the TCR alpha and beta chains. To control for contamination, every cDNA library was double barcoded, receiving both a SMART-Mk sample barcode and Illumina barcodes. TruSeq adapter sequences along with Illumina sample barcodes were introduced in two successive PCR steps. The Illumina HiSeq platform was used with custom primers to sequence TCR alpha and beta cDNA libraries. In the source study's methods: Unique molecular identifiers were extracted from raw reads with MiGEC, and CDR3 positions were determined with MiXCR. For each individual, recombination models were inferred using an EM algorithm with the repgenHMM and IGoR tools. The analysis of shared clonotypes was done with the tcR package in R, with sharing normalized by the product of cloneset sizes. To study raw recombination without the effects of thymic and clonal selection, out-of-frame nonproductive sequences were analyzed. TCRdb ran its own pipeline on the public reads, namely fastp trimming at Q25 and MiXCR clone calling, and kept in-frame beta chains. CDR3 protein duplicates are merged, each entry listing the most common genes and DNA. The V and J calls were not made by the authors but by TCRdb's processing. The sample profile shows 250,000 or so distinct CDR3 sequences; approximately 8.3% of them were found once. The biggest ten clones account for around 3% of the sample.

The germline V gene gives CDR1 as MNHEY and CDR2 as SVGEGT. From the cysteine up to the phenylalanine, the CDR3 has a length of 17 residues. The CDR3 DNA has 51 bases and is translated from base 1. V trim: 4 bases; J trim: 0 bases; unmatched bases: 10. The source of the sample is a study of identical twins (dated by TCRdb to about 2016). The study in broad terms: TCR alpha and beta repertoires from monozygotic twins, unrelated adults of various ages and cord blood were deep-sequenced to test whether fetal clonotypes persist. To rule out contamination, the twin experiments were replicated at different times with different library preparation protocols. Overall study results and their limits: Abundant cord blood beta clonotypes carried fewer insertions; young adult naive repertoires showed a weaker similar trend, while memory repertoires showed none. Out-of-frame TCR alpha sharing in monozygotic twins was systematically underestimated by recombination models, whereas sharing between unrelated individuals was in agreement with the recombination models. A weaker excess of twin sharing was found in beta out-of-frame sequences because the signal-to-noise ratio was lowered by fewer shared sequences. Compared with coincidental sharing between unrelated individuals, out-of-frame TCR alpha sequences shared between twins had an excess of sequences with low generation probability. Invariant T cells such as MAIT and iNKT could partly confound zero-insertion analyses, though diverse VJ usage argued against this for most clonotypes. Conclusions relied on cross-sectional statistical analysis, since the same donors could not be followed over many years.

Every donor was a healthy Caucasian. The twin cohort comprised three pairs of female monozygotic twins, all aged roughly 18 to 30 years. Positive isolation kits from Invitrogen were used to isolate CD4+ and CD8+ T cell populations. This sample also belongs to another study, concerning yellow fever vaccine responses in identical twins. Looking at the second paper: According to the authors, the vaccine-induced T cell response in identical twins seemed to be partly convergent and partly specific to each individual. Focusing on identical twins, the study followed the T cell clones that responded to the vaccine, and did so with precision.

Sequencing was performed on CD8+ T cells sorted from blood. The receptor chain draws on TRBV6-2 or TRBV6-3 and TRBJ2-3, with 7 central nucleotides matching TRBD2. This clonotype was sampled from a woman aged 18-30 years in good health. The CDR3 protein: CASSFPLAELSTDTQYF. In nucleotides, the sequence is TGTGCCAGCAGTTTCCCTCTAGCGGAACTTAGCACAGATACGCAGTATTTT.